This TCR beta chain appears in the sequencing data of a study of shared clonotypes between healthy human individuals (dated by TCRdb to 2018 to 2020). The study in broad terms: A couple of women and a few men aged 18 to 49 years were included in the cohort. Per donor, three plates each were used for CD4 naive and CD4 memory, two for CD8 naive, and one for CD8 memory. Blood TCR repertoires of about 5 healthy adults were deeply sequenced to estimate repertoire size and the extent of clonotype sharing between individuals. To increase sequencing depth and limit assay-specific biases, TCR repertoire library preparation and sequencing were carried out by different laboratories using diverse techniques. Between about 0.8 and 9 billion PBMCs per donor were obtained by leukapheresis. The paper as a whole reports these results and caveats: Incomplete sequencing was indicated by rarefaction of sorted-subset datasets, despite the large sequencing depth. Higher generation probabilities were observed for clonotypes shared by all four sorted-subset donors than for non-shared clonotypes. Because the study included only a small number of donors, the genetic and exposure-history diversity represented was limited. Across four donors, approximately 5% of naive CD4, roughly 3.3% of naive CD8, under 2.5% of memory CD4, and around 0.4% of memory CD8 clonotypes were shared. Sampling was restricted to blood, and TCR repertoires in tissue are likely to differ from TCR repertoires in blood. Pairwise subsampling led to the expectation that sequencing depth would affect the degree of clonotype sharing among donors. Estimated clonotype richness was generally larger for naive than for memory subsets.

CD8 naive samples consisted of CD45RO-negative cells that were positively selected for CCR7, yielding a CD45RA+CCR7+ population without TemRA cells. Donors were healthy HIV-negative adults with no recently reported acute infections or vaccinations. All donors were Caucasian adults living in Nashville, Tennessee, USA. Blood was obtained by leukapheresis, after which PBMCs were separated by Ficoll-Histopaque density gradient centrifugation and cryopreserved in liquid nitrogen vapor phase. Purity and quantity of every magnetically sorted T cell population were checked by analytical flow cytometry. Each sorted fraction had its genomic DNA isolated and then quantified by UV absorbance on a Nanodrop 2000c. This clone was counted a single time. Its antigen is still unknown. No base quality information exists; no much larger clone differs at one position. Using the deep immunoSEQ assay, multiplex PCR amplified TCR CDR3 regions from genomic DNA. Genomic DNA extracted from each cell subset was distributed evenly over all wells of several immunoSEQ 96-well plates, and each plate served as one replicate. For sorted subsets, about 0.2 ug genomic DNA, equal to 30,000 to 35,000 T cell genomes, was loaded into each replicate PCR. Purified libraries were measured with a Qubit 3.0 fluorometer, size-checked on a Bioanalyzer 2100, and measured again with the KAPA Library Quantification kit. Every immunoSEQ 96-well plate was sequenced on a dedicated single-read 150-cycle Illumina NextSeq 550 flow cell. Per the authors' processing: Because the immunoSEQ output included only junctional sequences and no quality scores, the filtering could not be the same as the filtering used for full-length reads. Sequences were annotated with PyIR, a Python wrapper for IgBLAST v1.9, using IMGT germline references to assign V/J genes and CDR3. Reads with weak V/J assignments (E-value above 1e-6), missing CDR3, stop codons, out-of-frame junctions, or ambiguous translated residues were removed. A V3J clonotype was defined by an identical inferred V gene, J gene, and CDR3 amino acid sequence. To compute the percentage overlap between repertoires, the number of shared unique clonotypes was divided by the size of the smaller repertoire. RTK rarefaction, the Chao1 estimator, and Recon v2.1 estimates of unobserved clonotypes were used to assess repertoire richness. Generation probabilities for all TCRbeta clonotypes obtained by the gDNA method from a handful of donors were computed using OLGA. TCRdb took over this immuneACCESS table, retaining in-frame rearrangements with V and J assigned. Such tables are incomplete; in checked studies, under half of the missing clones stem from an unresolved V gene, and the remainder is unexplained. The V and J calls and clone size come from that table; D and trimming were worked out from the DNA. Within this sample are around 2,000,000 clones, with just over 90% of them counted one time only. Clones ranked in the top ten supply about 1.8% of the sample.

This TCR was sampled from a man younger than 35 in good health. Some clones in this sample may be carry-over from other donors' samples. The material sequenced was naive CD8+ T cells from PBMCs. Sample cell subset or site, as interpreted from the label and publication: CD45RA+CCR7+.

The CDR3 region has the sequence CASSQIAGPNYNEQFF. Read as DNA, the sequence is TGCGCCAGCAGCCAGATAGCGGGGCCCAACTACAATGAGCAGTTCTTC. This sequence uses TRBV4-1 and TRBJ2-1; TRBD2 lines up with 8 middle nucleotides. CDR1 MGHRA and CDR2 YSYEKL are derived from the germline V gene. Measured from the cysteine to the phenylalanine, the CDR3 is 16 residues long. Only the CDR3 DNA stays, 48 bases, in frame from base 1. Clipping removes 3 bases from V and 3 bases from J, with 7 as the unmatched junction base count.